This record looks at one T cell receptor (beta chain) sequence and its context. No antigen is known for it. The sample has other DNA sequences that encode this CDR3 too. These data are taken from a study of shared clonotypes between healthy human individuals. For the study at large: Donors, aged 18 to 49, were a couple of women and three men. Used for every donor were three CD4 naive, three CD4 memory, two CD8 naive and one CD8 memory plate.

Sequenced by immunoSEQ multiplex PCR; TCRdb stores in-frame clones only, minus some. The data show under 2,000,000 clones, about 95% seen once. Naive CD8 cells lacked CD45RO and underwent positive selection for CCR7, leaving out terminally differentiated effector memory CD45RA+ cells. General study results and limits: Clonotype sharing across a few donors was observed for roughly 5% of naive CD4 clonotypes. Clonotypes shared by all four donors outscored non-shared clonotypes in generation probability.

The CDR3 is 12 residues long. The V and J ends lost 4 bases and 2 bases respectively, with 6 bases between them. Germline V gene lookup returns CDR1 SGHTA and CDR2 FQGNSA. This TCR was sampled from a man younger than 30 in good health. The chain carries TRBV7-2 and TRBJ2-7; D may correspond to TRBD1 or TRBD2 (5 bases each). Sequencing was performed on naive CD8+ T cells sorted from blood. CDR3 nucleotide sequence: TGTGCCAGCAGCTGGGGACCCTACGAGCAGTACTTC. Translating gives CASSWGPYEQYF. Drawing the rest from reference TRBV7-2 and TRBJ2-7, the complete variable domain is GAGVSQSPSNKVTEKGKDVELRCDPISGHTALYWYRQSLGQGLEFLIYFQGNSAPDKSGLPSDRFSAERTGGSVSTLTIQRTQQEDSAVYLCASSWGPYEQYFGPGTRLTVT.